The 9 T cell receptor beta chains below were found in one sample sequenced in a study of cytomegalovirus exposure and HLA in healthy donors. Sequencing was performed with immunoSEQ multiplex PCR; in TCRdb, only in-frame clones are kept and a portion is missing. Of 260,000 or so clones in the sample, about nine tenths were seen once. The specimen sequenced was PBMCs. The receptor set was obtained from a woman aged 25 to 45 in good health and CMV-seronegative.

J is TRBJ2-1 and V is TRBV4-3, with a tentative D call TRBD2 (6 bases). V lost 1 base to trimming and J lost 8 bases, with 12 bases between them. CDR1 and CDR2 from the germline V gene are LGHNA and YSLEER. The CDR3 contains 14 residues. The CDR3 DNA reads TGCGCCAGCAGCCAAGGGAGGGGTGGCGATGAGCAGTTCTTC. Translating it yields CASSQGRGGDEQFF.

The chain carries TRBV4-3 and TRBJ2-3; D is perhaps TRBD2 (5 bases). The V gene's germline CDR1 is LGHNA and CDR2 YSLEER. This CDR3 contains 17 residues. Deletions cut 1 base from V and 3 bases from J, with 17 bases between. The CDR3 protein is CASSQGWTGSWTDTQYF. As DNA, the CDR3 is TGCGCCAGCAGCCAAGGTTGGACGGGGAGTTGGACAGATACGCAGTATTTT.

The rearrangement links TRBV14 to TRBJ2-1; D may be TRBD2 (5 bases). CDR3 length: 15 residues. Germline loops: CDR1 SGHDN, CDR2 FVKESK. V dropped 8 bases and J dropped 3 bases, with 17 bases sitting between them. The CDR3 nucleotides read TGTGCCAGCCTGAGAGGGCCTCCCGTCTACAATGAGCAGTTCTTC. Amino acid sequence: CASLRGPPVYNEQFF.

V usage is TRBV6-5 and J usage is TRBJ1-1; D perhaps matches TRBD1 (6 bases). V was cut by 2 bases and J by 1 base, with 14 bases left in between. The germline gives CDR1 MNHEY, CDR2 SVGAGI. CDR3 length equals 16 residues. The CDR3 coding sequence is TGTGCCAGCAGTTACCTCACAATGACAGGGAACACTGAAGCTTTCTTT. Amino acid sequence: CASSYLTMTGNTEAFF.

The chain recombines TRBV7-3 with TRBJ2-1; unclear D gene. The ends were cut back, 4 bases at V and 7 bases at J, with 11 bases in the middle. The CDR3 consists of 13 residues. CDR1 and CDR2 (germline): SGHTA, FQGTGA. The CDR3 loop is CASSSQMGNEQFF. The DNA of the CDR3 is TGTGCCAGCAGCTCACAAATGGGTAATGAGCAGTTCTTC.

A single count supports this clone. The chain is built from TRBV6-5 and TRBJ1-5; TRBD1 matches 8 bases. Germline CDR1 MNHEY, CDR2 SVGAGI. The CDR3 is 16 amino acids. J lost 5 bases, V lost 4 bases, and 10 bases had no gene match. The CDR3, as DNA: TGTGCCAGCAGTTCTCACGGGACAGGAACTCATCAGCCCCAGCATTTT. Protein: CASSSHGTGTHQPQHF.

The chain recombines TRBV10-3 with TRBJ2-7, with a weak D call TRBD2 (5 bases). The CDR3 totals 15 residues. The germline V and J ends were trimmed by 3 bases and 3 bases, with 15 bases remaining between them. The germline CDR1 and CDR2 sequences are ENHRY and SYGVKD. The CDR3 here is CAISEVSGANYEQYF. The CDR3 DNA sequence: TGTGCCATCAGTGAAGTCAGCGGAGCGAACTACGAGCAGTACTTC.

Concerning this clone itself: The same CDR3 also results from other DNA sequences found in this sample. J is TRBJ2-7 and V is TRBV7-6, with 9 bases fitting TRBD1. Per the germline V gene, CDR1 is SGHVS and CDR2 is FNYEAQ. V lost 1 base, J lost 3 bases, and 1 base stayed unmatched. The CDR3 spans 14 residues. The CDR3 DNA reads TGTGCCAGCAGCTTAGGACAGGGGGACTACGAGCAGTACTTC. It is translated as CASSLGQGDYEQYF.

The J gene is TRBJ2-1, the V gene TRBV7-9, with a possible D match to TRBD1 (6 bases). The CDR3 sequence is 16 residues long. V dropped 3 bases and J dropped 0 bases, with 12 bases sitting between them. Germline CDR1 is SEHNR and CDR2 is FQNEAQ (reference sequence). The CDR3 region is CASSFRTGSSYNEQFF. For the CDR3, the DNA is TGTGCCAGCAGCTTCCGAACAGGGTCCTCCTACAATGAGCAGTTCTTC.